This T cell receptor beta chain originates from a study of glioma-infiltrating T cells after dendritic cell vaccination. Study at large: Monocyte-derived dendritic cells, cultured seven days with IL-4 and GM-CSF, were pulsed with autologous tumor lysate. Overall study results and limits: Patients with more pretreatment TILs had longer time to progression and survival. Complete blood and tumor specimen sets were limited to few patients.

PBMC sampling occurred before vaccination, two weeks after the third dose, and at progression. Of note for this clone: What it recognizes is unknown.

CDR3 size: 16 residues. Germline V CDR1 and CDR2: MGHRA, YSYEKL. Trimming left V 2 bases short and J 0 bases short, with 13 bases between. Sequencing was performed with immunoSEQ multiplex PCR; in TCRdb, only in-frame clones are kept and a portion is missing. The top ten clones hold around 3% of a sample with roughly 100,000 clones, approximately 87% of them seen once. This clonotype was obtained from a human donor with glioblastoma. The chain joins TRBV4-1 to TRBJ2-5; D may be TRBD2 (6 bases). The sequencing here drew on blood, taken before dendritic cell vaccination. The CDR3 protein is CASSQRPRGNQETQYF. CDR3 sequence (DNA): TGCGCCAGCAGCCAAAGGCCCCGGGGGAACCAAGAGACCCAGTACTTC.